This TCR beta chain was identified in a study of molecular identifiers for immune sequencing clone quantification. At the level of the study: Within a replicate experiment, RNA obtained from either 20,000 or 100,000 naive CD8 cells was divided into five aliquots, and four of those aliquots were then sequenced. Study-wide findings and caveats: Researchers reportedly could pick up spiked Jurkat TCR RNA from one cell mixed into some 1 million naive cells. It was shown that clones above 20 RNA copies held over 99% of effector molecules, but under 1% in naive cells.

TCRdb analysed the PCR reads with MiXCR anew, one entry per CDR3 protein. The sample carries 50,000 to 70,000 distinct CDR3 sequences, under 20% recorded once. Regarding this clonotype: Its matching antigen is unknown. Because the CDR3's place on the DNA is in doubt, the DNA is left out and the CDR3 is given as listed by TCRdb.

Using 10%, 30% or 50% RNA, naive CD8 libraries were derived from approximately 20,000 to 1,000,000 sorted cells. The sequence was collected from a human donor in good health. Some libraries in this study had Jurkat cell RNA spiked in. The sequenced material came from naive CD8+ T cells from blood, with Jurkat cell RNA spiked in. Subset indicated: FACS-sorted CD8+CD4-CCR7+CD45RA+ naive T cells.

CDR3 sequence: CASGFRGFGSGSTDTQYF. The rearrangement uses TRBV7-2 and TRBJ2-3; TRBD2 reflects the table's D call only, with no check against the DNA. The CDR3 adds up to 18 amino acids, both ends counted. Germline lookup yields CDR1 SGHTA and CDR2 FQGNSA.